The subject of this entry is one T cell receptor (beta chain). Its antigen remains unidentified. The data derive from a study of T cell clones after liver transplantation. Across the study: TCRbeta sequencing after a pre-transplant mixed lymphocyte reaction identified graft-donor-reactive clones, later tracked in post-transplant blood. Standard immunosuppression, with no induction, continued until 12-24 months after transplant. Apart from a few HCV-positive recipients, transplants were for non-autoimmune, non-viral reasons.

V was pared by 7 bases and J by 5 bases, with 15 bases between. This CDR3 has 13 residues. Germline values: CDR1 LNHDA, CDR2 SQIVND (reference sequence). Method: immunoSEQ multiplex PCR; TCRdb's copy keeps in-frame clones and lacks some. The sample lists roughly 100,000 clones; around 80% were seen once. Study-level points and caveats: Migration into the graft, not deletion, may explain lost graft donor-reactive T cells.

Sample: CD4+ T cells from blood, taken around 44 months after liver transplant. This chain uses TRBV19 with TRBJ2-7; TRBD1 might be the D (6 bases). The TCR originated in a human patient who received a liver transplant. The graft donor may be the source of some T cells. For the CDR3, the DNA is TGTGCCAGTATGTCAGGGGCCACTCACGAGCAGTACTTC. This sequence encodes CASMSGATHEQYF.